Presented here are 23 T cell receptor gamma chains from one specimen sequenced in a study of gamma delta lymphoproliferative disorders and STAT genes. TCRdb reprocessed the multiplex PCR reads through CATT. The sample includes about 1,600 gamma-chain clones, about 10% seen only once; the top ten take under 40%. The receptor sequences were amplified from genomic DNA of peripheral blood mononuclear cells. Sequencing was done on a sample of blood. The receptors were gathered from a human donor in good health.

This clone is medium-sized in the sample. The V and J genes are TRGV9 and TRGJ1 or TRGJ2. The J gene, missing from TCRdb, was assigned here through DNA to germline matching. This CDR3 is 14 amino acids long. Germline trimming cut 0 bases from V and 4 bases from J; bases unmatched to any gene: 6. Germline CDR1 GITISATS, CDR2 ISYDGTV (reference sequence). This chain's CDR3 is CALWEVNGYYKKLF. CDR3 DNA: TGTGCCTTGTGGGAGGTGAATGGGTATTATAAGAAACTCTTT.

With respect to this clone: The protein TCRdb lists belongs to a much larger clone and differs from this DNA's translation at residue 3, which points to a read error; the protein shown is made from the DNA. The rearrangement joins TRGV10 to TRGJ1 or TRGJ2. The J gene was not available in TCRdb and was assigned here by matching the DNA to germline segments. TRGV10 is an open reading frame whose function is uncertain. The CDR3 sequence is 13 residues long. The chain's CDR3 is CATCWGVRYKKLF. The CDR3 coding sequence is TGTGCTACGTGTTGGGGAGTGAGGTATAAGAAACTCTTT.

Judged by abundance, this clone is medium-sized. The rearrangement joins TRGV9 to TRGJP. As TCRdb names no J gene, one was assigned here on the basis of a DNA match to germline. The V segment lost 6 bases and the J segment 4 bases; nucleotides outside the gene matches: 3. Germline CDR1 and CDR2: GITISATS and ISYDGTV (reference sequence). This CDR3 has 15 amino acids. This CDR3 reads CALWNQELGKKIKVF. The CDR3 DNA is TGTGCCTTGTGGAACCAAGAGTTGGGCAAAAAAATCAAGGTATTT.

This clone was recorded at least ten times. The chain has TRGV5 and TRGJ1 or TRGJ2. TCRdb gives no J gene; it was assigned here by matching the DNA to germline. CDR1 and CDR2 from the germline V gene are VINAFY and YDVSNSKD. This CDR3 has 13 amino acids. V dropped 2 bases and J dropped 2; count of bases not matched to a gene: 3. The CDR3 loop is CATWDTDYYKKLF. The DNA of the CDR3 is TGTGCCACCTGGGACACTGATTATTATAAGAAACTCTTT.

Note on this clone: The DNA is omitted, as the CDR3 cannot be located on it reliably, and the CDR3 follows TCRdb's listing. The J gene was not called, though the V gene is TRGV9. Germline V gene sequence: CDR1 GITISATS, CDR2 ISYDGTV (reference sequence). The CDR3 spans 22 residues, counting both ends. The CDR3 spells CALWEVLKGIIIRNSLAVEQHF.

This clone is labeled as medium-sized. The V gene is TRGV10, the J gene TRGJP1. TCRdb supplies no J gene; here it was assigned by aligning the nucleotide sequence to germline. TRGV10 qualifies as an ORF whose function is uncertain. J gave up 2 bases and V 8 bases, and 6 bases lay outside the gene matches. The CDR3 sequence is 14 residues long. For the CDR3, the DNA is TGTGCTGCGTGGGATAACACCACTGGTTGGTTCAAGATATTT. Translated, it gives CAAWDNTTGWFKIF.

As concerns this clone: Because the CDR3's place on the DNA is in doubt, the DNA is left out and the CDR3 is given as listed by TCRdb. The V gene was identified as TRGV2, while no J gene was called. Germline loops: CDR1 EGSNGY, CDR2 YDSYNSKV. A total of 16 residues make up the CDR3, ends included. Here the CDR3 reads CATWDGPVALAVEQHF.

By proportion, this clone is medium-sized. This chain uses TRGV9 with TRGJP. Here the J gene was assigned by germline matching of the DNA, as TCRdb has none. The germline V gene has CDR1 GITISATS and CDR2 ISYDGTV (reference sequence). CDR3 size: 12 residues. For the CDR3, the DNA is TGTGCGCGGGAGTTGGGCAAAAAAATCAAGGTATTT. Protein product: CARELGKKIKVF.

By share, this clone ranks as medium-sized (0.01 to 0.1%). This chain's CDR3 is CATGFRYYKKLF. In nucleotides, the CDR3 is TGTGCCACCGGCTTCCGTTATTATAAGAAACTCTTT. V gene TRGV2 combines with J gene TRGJ1 or TRGJ2. The J gene, absent from TCRdb, was called here by matching the DNA to germline. V dropped 9 bases and J dropped 3; count of bases not matched to a gene: 8. This CDR3 has 12 amino acids. In germline, CDR1 is EGSNGY, CDR2 YDSYNSKV.

This clone was picked up a small number of times. The chain joins TRGV11 to TRGJP1. TCRdb offers no J gene call, so here the DNA was matched to germline to obtain one. TRGV11 belongs to the ORF category, with a function that is uncertain. The CDR3 contains 13 residues. Trimming cost V 4 bases and J 6 bases; bases outside gene matches: 2. DNA for the CDR3: TGTGCCTGCTGGATTAGATCTGGTTGGTTCAAGATATTT. Translation: CACWIRSGWFKIF.

By sample fraction, this clone is large. The DNA is left out, because the CDR3 cannot be placed on it with certainty; the CDR3 is given as TCRdb lists it. The V gene call is TRGV11, and the J gene call is absent. TRGV11 is flagged as an ORF with uncertain function. Termini included, the CDR3 measures 19 amino acids. The CDR3 sequence is CTTVPAGLGNYTTGWFKIF.

By sample share, this clone is medium-sized. The chain links TRGV3 to TRGJ1 or TRGJ2. The J gene comes from matching the DNA to germline here; TCRdb lacks it. Germline V gives CDR1 VTNTFY, CDR2 YDVSTARD (reference sequence). There are 14 residues in the CDR3. V shed 0 bases, J shed 3 bases, and the junction held 5 bases outside the gene matches. DNA of the CDR3: TGTGCCACCTGGGACAGGCTAGCTTATTATAAGAAACTCTTT. It codes for CATWDRLAYYKKLF.

This clone is labeled as medium-sized. The gene calls are TRGV10 and TRGJ1 or TRGJ2. TCRdb leaves out the J gene; it was filled in here by matching the DNA to germline. TRGV10 is labeled an ORF, and its function is uncertain. This CDR3 contains 11 residues. The J segment lost 6 bases and the V segment lost 8 bases, leaving 5 bases of the junction unmatched. CDR3 DNA sequence: TGTGCTGCGTGGGATGGTTATAAGAAACTCTTT. Protein product: CAAWDGYKKLF.

About this clone itself: The junction shows a germline mismatch at one end, possibly a read error. The chain recombines TRGV10 with TRGJ1 or TRGJ2. The J gene is absent in TCRdb and was assigned here via DNA matching to germline. TRGV10 is reported as an ORF; its role is uncertain. This CDR3 is built from 12 residues. Written as DNA, the CDR3 is TGCGCGGGATTCCCCAATTATTATAAGAAACTCTTT. It codes for CAGFPNYYKKLF.

By sample share, this clone is medium-sized. Different DNA sequences within this sample yield the same CDR3. V usage is TRGV2 and J usage is TRGJ1 or TRGJ2. TCRdb gives no J gene; it was assigned here by matching the DNA to germline. Trimming removed 0 bases from V and 12 bases from J; junction bases left unmatched: 8. Germline V lookup: CDR1 EGSNGY, CDR2 YDSYNSKV. This CDR3 is 12 amino acids long. In DNA, the CDR3 is TGTGCCACCTGGGACGGGCCCCCCATGAAACTCTTT. It yields the protein CATWDGPPMKLF.

Of note for this clone: The protein in TCRdb stems from a much larger clone and differs at residue 7 from this DNA's translation, likely a read error; here the protein is translated from the DNA. The DNA for the CDR3 is TGTGCCACCTGGGACAGAAGGAGTGGGGGAACCACTGGTTGGTTCAAGATATTT. Translation: CATWDRRSGGTTGWFKIF. The chain uses TRGV3 and TRGJP1. Matching the DNA to germline supplied the J gene, which TCRdb does not give. This CDR3 region has 18 residues. Germline V gene data show CDR1 as VTNTFY and CDR2 as YDVSTARD (reference sequence). The trim removed 1 base at V and 2 bases at J, leaving 13 bases unmatched.

Of note for this clone: TCRdb's entry gives the protein of a much larger clone, which mismatches this DNA's translation at residue 6, likely from a read error; the protein reported here is translated from the DNA. This chain links TRGV10 with TRGJ1 or TRGJ2. The J gene, not given by TCRdb, was assigned here from a germline match of the nucleotide sequence. TRGV10 is an ORF, and what it does is uncertain. Trimming at V came to 8 bases and at J to 10 bases, leaving 6 bases not matched to a gene. This CDR3 is 10 amino acids long. Here the CDR3 reads CAAWDKKKLF. CDR3 sequence (DNA): TGTGCTGCGTGGGATAAAAAGAAACTCTTT.

This clone was seen once. This chain joins TRGV10 and TRGJ1 or TRGJ2. No J gene was available from TCRdb, and it was assigned here by a germline match of the DNA. TRGV10 is placed among ORFs of uncertain function. With V trimmed by 8 bases and J by 4 bases, 15 bases remained unmatched. The CDR3 has 15 amino acids. CDR3 in amino acids: CAAWDYKVGYYKKLF. For the CDR3, the DNA is TGTGCTGCGTGGGATTATAAGGTAGGCTATTATAAGAAACTCTTT.

Judged by abundance, this clone is medium-sized (0.01 to 0.1%). The chain uses TRGV10 and TRGJ1 or TRGJ2. Since TCRdb gives no J gene, matching the DNA to germline was used here to assign it. TRGV10 counts as an open reading frame of uncertain function. Unmatched junction bases numbered 6, after V lost 8 bases and J lost 1 base. This CDR3 has 13 amino acids. Here the CDR3 DNA reads TGTGCTGCGTGGCTAAAAAATTATTATAAGAAACTCTTT. It encodes CAAWLKNYYKKLF.

This clone is large. J is TRGJP2 and V is TRGV4. TCRdb does not report a J gene; here it was assigned by matching the DNA to germline references. CDR1 is EGSTGY, CDR2 YDSYTSSV, per germline. This CDR3 has 15 residues. V was clipped by 4 bases and J by 0 bases; unmatched bases: 5. CDR3: CATWEGYSSDWIKTF. The CDR3 DNA is TGTGCCACCTGGGAGGGGTATAGTAGTGATTGGATCAAGACGTTT.

By sample share, this clone is medium-sized. V usage is TRGV2 and J usage is TRGJ1 or TRGJ2. The J gene is not listed in TCRdb, so it was assigned here from a DNA match to germline. The J segment lost 7 bases and the V segment lost 2 bases, leaving 8 bases of the junction unmatched. This CDR3 is 13 amino acids long. From germline, CDR1 is EGSNGY and CDR2 YDSYNSKV. The CDR3 loop reads CATWDASLYKKLF. The CDR3 DNA follows: TGTGCCACCTGGGACGCCTCCTTATATAAGAAACTCTTT.

By sample fraction, this clone is medium-sized (0.01 to 0.1%). The rearrangement joins TRGV10 to TRGJ1 or TRGJ2. The J gene was missing in TCRdb and was found by matching the end of the DNA to germline. TRGV10 is an ORF, with its function uncertain. The V gene end was trimmed by 8 bases and the J gene end by 9 bases; junction bases not matched to a gene: 8. The CDR3 runs to 11 residues. CDR3 residues: CAAWDSIKKLF. As DNA, the CDR3 is TGTGCTGCGTGGGATTCAATTAAGAAACTCTTT.

This clone is labeled medium-sized. This rearrangement joins TRGV4 to TRGJ1 or TRGJ2. TCRdb records no J gene; here it was assigned by comparing the DNA to germline. Germline V gene data show CDR1 as EGSTGY and CDR2 as YDSYTSSV. The CDR3 has 12 amino acids. The V and J ends lost 0 bases and 7 bases, in that order; junction bases with no gene match: 3. The CDR3 DNA is TGTGCCACCTGGGATGGGCCCTATAAGAAACTCTTT. Amino acid sequence: CATWDGPYKKLF.